This record concerns one T cell receptor (beta chain) sequence. The antigen remains unidentified. The CDR3 has 14 amino acids. Germline-derived CDR1 and CDR2 are MNHEY and SMNVEV (reference sequence). The V gene lost 8 bases and the J gene lost 4 bases, with 17 bases spanning the gap. TCRdb analysed the reads with MiXCR anew, one entry per CDR3 protein. The sample consists of over 100,000 distinct CDR3 sequences, about 15% of them appearing once. This sample was included in a study of T cell repertoires in cytomegalovirus infection. Study information: It can be stated that public TCR beta signatures indicated CMV infection as well as a matching HLA type.

General observations from the study: Dominating the ex vivo response were TCR beta clonotypes that were CMV-specific and HLA-C-restricted. Cumulative frequency (of public TCR beta family members) identified carriers of CMV plus the relevant HLA.

The sample was PBMCs. The source is a human donor in good health (CMV status not recorded). Some clones in this sample may be carry-over from other donors' samples. V gene TRBV27 combines with J gene TRBJ1-1, with D hard to call. In nucleotides, the CDR3 is TGTGCCAGCTATCAATTTGCAGAGGGCACTGAAGCTTTCTTT. This sequence encodes CASYQFAEGTEAFF.